The subject of this entry is one TCR beta chain. This record comes from a study of control samples from healthy donors and cancer patients. Libraries were prepared by immunoSEQ multiplex PCR; TCRdb keeps only in-frame clonotypes and omits some of them. The table records more than 95,000 clones, roughly 92% of them present only once. V shed 1 base and J 3 bases; nucleotides not matched to a gene: 3. The CDR3 runs 15 residues. CDR1 is SGHDN, CDR2 FVKESK, per germline. The receptor's source is a man older than 75 with head and neck cancer. The chain uses TRBV14 and TRBJ2-7; 10 bases are a match to TRBD2. Sequencing was carried out using PBMCs. CDR3: CASSQGLAGVYEQYF. CDR3 DNA sequence: TGTGCCAGCAGCCAAGGTCTAGCGGGAGTCTACGAGCAGTACTTC. Full variable domain (missing parts from reference TRBV14 and TRBJ2-7): EAGVTQFPSHSVIEKGQTVTLRCDPISGHDNLYWYRRVMGKEIKFLLHFVKESKQDESGMPNNRFLAERTGGTYSTLKVQPAELEDSGVYFCASSQGLAGVYEQYFGPGTRLTVT.